Detailed here is one T cell receptor (beta chain). Its specificity is unknown. The source of the sample is a study of cytomegalovirus exposure and HLA in healthy donors. Whole-study results and caveats: The only immune exposure information that was available was CMV serostatus.

CDR1 SGHAT and CDR2 FQNNGV come from the germline V gene. This CDR3 has 16 residues. Trimming left V 5 bases short and J 4 bases short, with 18 bases between. The PCR was carried out with 60 Vbeta primers and 13 Jbeta primers. Clones were read by immunoSEQ multiplex PCR, and TCRdb kept only the in-frame ones, dropping some. The data show about 230,000 clones, 77% seen once. This chain joins TRBV11-2 and TRBJ1-3, with D uncertain. The TCR originated in a woman aged 60-75 years in good health and CMV-seropositive. Specimen: PBMCs. The CDR3 DNA sequence: TGTGCCAGCAGCCCGGCCATACGGCGGATAGGAAACACCATATATTTT. Amino acids: CASSPAIRRIGNTIYF.